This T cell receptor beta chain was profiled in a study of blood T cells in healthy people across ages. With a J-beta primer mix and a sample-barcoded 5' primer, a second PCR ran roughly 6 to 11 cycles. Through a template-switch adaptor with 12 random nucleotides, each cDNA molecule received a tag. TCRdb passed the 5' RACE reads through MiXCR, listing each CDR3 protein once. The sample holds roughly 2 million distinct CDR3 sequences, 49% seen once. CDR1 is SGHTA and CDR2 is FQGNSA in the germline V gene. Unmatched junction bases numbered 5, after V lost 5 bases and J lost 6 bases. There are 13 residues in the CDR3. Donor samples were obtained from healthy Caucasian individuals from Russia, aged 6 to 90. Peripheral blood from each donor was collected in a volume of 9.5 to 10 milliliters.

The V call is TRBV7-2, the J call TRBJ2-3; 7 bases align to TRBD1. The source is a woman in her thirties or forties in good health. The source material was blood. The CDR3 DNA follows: TGTGCCAGCAGCGGACAGGTACTTGATACGCAGTATTTT. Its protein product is CASSGQVLDTQYF. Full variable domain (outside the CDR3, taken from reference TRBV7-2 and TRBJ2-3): GAGVSQSPSNKVTEKGKDVELRCDPISGHTALYWYRQSLGQGLEFLIYFQGNSAPDKSGLPSDRFSAERTGGSVSTLTIQRTQQEDSAVYLCASSGQVLDTQYFGPGTRLTVL.